This is a list of T cell receptor beta chains from one sample in a study of shared clonotypes between healthy human individuals. Using immunoSEQ multiplex PCR, the repertoire was profiled, and TCRdb retains in-frame clones only, with some absent. The sample has a few million clones, 85% to 95% seen once. Specimen: naive CD4+ T cells from PBMCs. The source is a man younger than 35 in good health. Some clones in this sample may be carry-over from other donors' samples. CDR3s include the opening cysteine and the closing phenylalanine or tryptophan. The order of the fields is CDR3 protein, CDR3 DNA, D gene, V gene, clone size, J gene. D genes are given only for firm matches. The size of a clone is reported for some rows only, either as once, few or many, or as a class for expanded clones.

CDR3 protein: CASSVRGLEGVRGYTF; CDR3 DNA: TGTGCCAGCAGCGTGAGGGGGCTGGAGGGAGTTCGTGGCTACACCTTC; D gene: TRBD1; V gene: TRBV9; clone size: -; J gene: TRBJ1-2
CDR3 protein: CASPSGRVNEQFF; CDR3 DNA: TGTGCCAGTCCATCTGGAAGGGTAAATGAGCAGTTCTTC; D gene: -; V gene: TRBV6-1; clone size: -; J gene: TRBJ2-1
CDR3 protein: CASSSQGLTEAFF; CDR3 DNA: TGTGCCAGCAGCTCCCAGGGTCTCACTGAAGCTTTCTTT; D gene: -; V gene: TRBV7-9; clone size: few; J gene: TRBJ1-1
CDR3 protein: CASRGQGGYGYTF; CDR3 DNA: TGTGCCAGCAGGGGACAGGGGGGGTATGGCTACACCTTC; D gene: TRBD1; V gene: TRBV6-5; clone size: -; J gene: TRBJ1-2
CDR3 protein: CASSLAVGSYEQYF; CDR3 DNA: TGCGCCAGCAGCTTGGCGGTGGGGAGTTACGAGCAGTACTTC; D gene: -; V gene: TRBV5-1; clone size: -; J gene: TRBJ2-7
CDR3 protein: CASSGRTSRADTQYF; CDR3 DNA: TGTGCCAGCAGTGGTAGGACCTCTAGGGCAGATACGCAGTATTTT; D gene: -; V gene: TRBV6-1; clone size: -; J gene: TRBJ2-3
CDR3 protein: CAWGTPGSRYYEQYF; CDR3 DNA: TGTGCCTGGGGGACCCCCGGTTCGCGATACTACGAGCAGTACTTC; D gene: -; V gene: TRBV30; clone size: -; J gene: TRBJ2-7
CDR3 protein: CASSSRTGNTIYF; CDR3 DNA: TGTGCCAGCAGTTCTCGGACTGGAAACACCATATATTTT; D gene: -; V gene: TRBV6-5; clone size: -; J gene: TRBJ1-3
CDR3 protein: CASSLGPPVQYF; CDR3 DNA: TGTGCCAGCAGCTTGGGACCCCCGGTGCAGTACTTC; D gene: -; V gene: TRBV7-3; clone size: -; J gene: TRBJ2-7
CDR3 protein: CASSLTVWSGANVLTF; CDR3 DNA: TGCGCCAGCAGCTTGACAGTTTGGTCTGGGGCCAACGTCCTGACTTTC; D gene: -; V gene: TRBV5-1; clone size: -; J gene: TRBJ2-6
CDR3 protein: CAISQGRAEAFF; CDR3 DNA: TGTGCCATATCGCAGGGCCGGGCTGAAGCTTTCTTT; D gene: -; V gene: TRBV10-3; clone size: -; J gene: TRBJ1-1
CDR3 protein: CSVEDGPSGAYEQYF; CDR3 DNA: TGCAGCGTTGAAGATGGTCCTAGCGGTGCCTACGAGCAGTACTTC; D gene: TRBD2; V gene: TRBV29-1; clone size: -; J gene: TRBJ2-7
CDR3 protein: CASSYTQGTYEQYF; CDR3 DNA: TGTGCCAGCAGTTACACCCAGGGGACCTACGAGCAGTACTTC; D gene: -; V gene: TRBV6-5; clone size: few; J gene: TRBJ2-7
CDR3 protein: CASSQGVAGRTDTQYF; CDR3 DNA: TGTGCCAGCAGCCAAGGGGTAGCGGGACGCACAGATACGCAGTATTTT; D gene: TRBD2; V gene: TRBV4-2; clone size: -; J gene: TRBJ2-3
CDR3 protein: CASSNRLTSGNTIYF; CDR3 DNA: TGTGCCAGCAGTAATCGACTGACCTCTGGAAACACCATATATTTT; D gene: -; V gene: TRBV9; clone size: -; J gene: TRBJ1-3
CDR3 protein: CASSATITSTDTQYF; CDR3 DNA: TGTGCCAGCAGCGCTACTATCACTAGCACAGATACGCAGTATTTT; D gene: -; V gene: TRBV9; clone size: -; J gene: TRBJ2-3
CDR3 protein: CASSLIFVRGNGLYEQYF; CDR3 DNA: TGTGCCAGCAGTTTGATATTCGTTCGGGGGAACGGTTTGTACGAGCAGTACTTC; D gene: -; V gene: TRBV28; clone size: -; J gene: TRBJ2-7
CDR3 protein: CASSLSLGGTGELFF; CDR3 DNA: TGCGCCAGCAGCTTGTCGCTCGGGGGTACCGGGGAGCTGTTTTTT; D gene: -; V gene: TRBV5-1; clone size: -; J gene: TRBJ2-2
CDR3 protein: CASSAIQGAVRETQYF; CDR3 DNA: TGTGCCAGCAGCGCCATCCAGGGGGCGGTGAGAGAGACCCAGTACTTC; D gene: TRBD1; V gene: TRBV7-6; clone size: -; J gene: TRBJ2-5
CDR3 protein: CASREGLGVSYEQYF; CDR3 DNA: TGTGCCAGCAGGGAGGGACTAGGTGTATCCTACGAGCAGTACTTC; D gene: TRBD2; V gene: TRBV6-1; clone size: -; J gene: TRBJ2-7
CDR3 protein: CASSRTSGSTGELFF; CDR3 DNA: TGTGCCAGCAGTCGGACTAGCGGGAGCACCGGGGAGCTGTTTTTT; D gene: TRBD2; V gene: TRBV6-5; clone size: -; J gene: TRBJ2-2
CDR3 protein: CASSVEGRQGEGEQYF; CDR3 DNA: TGTGCCAGCAGCGTAGAAGGGCGACAGGGGGAAGGGGAGCAGTACTTC; D gene: TRBD1; V gene: TRBV9; clone size: -; J gene: TRBJ2-7
CDR3 protein: CASSLLSGSGSYEQYF; CDR3 DNA: TGTGCCAGCAGCTTACTGAGCGGGAGTGGCTCCTACGAGCAGTACTTC; D gene: TRBD2; V gene: TRBV11-2; clone size: -; J gene: TRBJ2-7
CDR3 protein: CASRGGGLAGVREQYF; CDR3 DNA: TGTGCCAGCAGGGGAGGGGGACTAGCGGGAGTCCGCGAGCAGTACTTC; D gene: TRBD2; V gene: TRBV27; clone size: -; J gene: TRBJ2-7
CDR3 protein: CASSITSATDTQYF; CDR3 DNA: TGTGCCAGCAGCATCACTAGTGCGACAGATACGCAGTATTTT; D gene: -; V gene: TRBV5-5; clone size: -; J gene: TRBJ2-3
CDR3 protein: CASSAAPRSEQFF; CDR3 DNA: TGTGCCAGCAGTGCCGCCCCACGAAGTGAGCAGTTCTTC; D gene: -; V gene: TRBV2; clone size: once; J gene: TRBJ2-1
CDR3 protein: CASSPGQGTHTGELFF; CDR3 DNA: TGTGCCAGCAGCCCCGGACAGGGGACACACACCGGGGAGCTGTTTTTT; D gene: TRBD1; V gene: TRBV7-3; clone size: -; J gene: TRBJ2-2